Each of the 2 T cell receptor beta chains below was sequenced from the same sample in a study of Tregs in tolerant kidney transplant recipients. TCRdb's copy holds only in-frame clones and misses some; the assay was immunoSEQ multiplex PCR. The sample has fewer than 150,000 clones, about 91% seen once. The sample consisted of CD4+ T cells from blood. Every receptor here comes from a human donor in good health.

This sequence joins TRBV19 and TRBJ1-1; no clear D gene. V lost 1 base and J 1 base, leaving 4 bases between the germline ends. The CDR3 is 13 amino acids. The V gene's germline CDR1 is LNHDA and CDR2 SQIVND (reference sequence). This chain's CDR3 is CASSIGGNTEAFF. CDR3 in DNA: TGTGCCAGTAGTATAGGGGGGAACACTGAAGCTTTCTTT.

V gene TRBV4-1 combines with J gene TRBJ1-2; 7 bases are shared with TRBD1. Germline-derived CDR1 and CDR2 are MGHRA and YSYEKL. The V gene end was trimmed by 6 bases and the J gene end by 4 bases; junction bases not matched to a gene: 14. The CDR3 contains 16 residues. CDR3 DNA: TGCGCCAGCAGTTGGGGACAGTCAGTTAATGGCTATGGCTACACCTTC. This translates into CASSWGQSVNGYGYTF.